One T cell receptor beta chain is described in this entry. One base away lies a much larger clone, so this may be a sequencing read error. This sample is part of a study of T cell repertoires in cytomegalovirus infection. This CDR3 spans 13 amino acids. CDR1 and CDR2 (germline): SQVTM, ANQGSEA. MiXCR, run by TCRdb on the reads, gives a single entry per CDR3 protein. The sample has almost 300,000 distinct CDR3 sequences, approximately 8.9% seen once. The sequence was collected from a human donor in good health (CMV status not recorded). Some clones in this sample may be carry-over from other donors' samples. The specimen sequenced was PBMCs. The V call is TRBV29-1, the J call TRBJ1-2; a possible D gene is TRBD1 (6 bases). CDR3 coding DNA: TGCAGCGCTGAAGATCACAGGGCGGGGGGCTACACCTTC. Its translation: CSAEDHRAGGYTF.